These 3 T cell receptor beta chains came from one sample sequenced in a study of molecular identifiers for immune sequencing clone quantification. TCRdb reprocessed the PCR reads with MiXCR, giving one entry per CDR3 protein. The sample yields 6,000 or so distinct CDR3 sequences, about 16% seen once. Input material: naive CD8+ T cells from blood, with Jurkat cell RNA spiked in. The subset here: FACS-sorted CD8+CD4-CCR7+CD45RA+ naive T cells. The receptor set was obtained from a human donor in good health. Some libraries in this study had Jurkat cell RNA spiked in.

Sample share makes this clonotype medium-sized. The V and J genes are TRBV6-2 or TRBV6-3 and TRBJ2-7, with D perhaps TRBD2 (5 bases). V lost 6 bases, J lost 3 bases, and 18 bases lay in between. Germline CDR1 is MNHEY and CDR2 is SVGEGT. This CDR3 contains 15 residues. CDR3: CASRPNGLRIYEQYF. The CDR3 DNA reads TGTGCCAGCAGACCCAATGGACTCAGAATCTACGAGCAGTACTTC.

The rearrangement uses TRBV15 and TRBJ1-1; TRBD1 agrees at 9 bases. The germline gives CDR1 LNHNV, CDR2 YYDKDF (reference sequence). V gave up 6 bases and J gave up 1 base; unmatched junction bases: 9. The CDR3 is 16 residues long. CDR3 sequence reads: CATRTFRTGENTEAFF. The CDR3 coding sequence is TGTGCCACCAGGACCTTCCGGACAGGGGAGAACACTGAAGCTTTCTTT.

This clonotype was observed at least ten times. J is TRBJ2-4 and V is TRBV7-6; 9 bases fit TRBD2. Germline CDR1 reads SGHVS; CDR2 reads FNYEAQ. J lost 3 bases, V lost 4 bases, and 10 bases had no gene match. The CDR3 extends over 17 amino acids. CDR3 sequence: CASSYRIAGDGKNIQYF. For the CDR3, the DNA is TGTGCCAGCAGCTACAGAATAGCGGGAGATGGCAAAAACATTCAGTACTTC. Supplemented by reference TRBV7-6 and TRBJ2-4, the full variable domain reads GAGVSQSPRYKVTKRGQDVALRCDPISGHVSLYWYRQALGQGPEFLTYFNYEAQQDKSGLPNDRFSAERPEGSISTLTIQRTEQRDSAMYRCASSYRIAGDGKNIQYFGAGTRLSVL.